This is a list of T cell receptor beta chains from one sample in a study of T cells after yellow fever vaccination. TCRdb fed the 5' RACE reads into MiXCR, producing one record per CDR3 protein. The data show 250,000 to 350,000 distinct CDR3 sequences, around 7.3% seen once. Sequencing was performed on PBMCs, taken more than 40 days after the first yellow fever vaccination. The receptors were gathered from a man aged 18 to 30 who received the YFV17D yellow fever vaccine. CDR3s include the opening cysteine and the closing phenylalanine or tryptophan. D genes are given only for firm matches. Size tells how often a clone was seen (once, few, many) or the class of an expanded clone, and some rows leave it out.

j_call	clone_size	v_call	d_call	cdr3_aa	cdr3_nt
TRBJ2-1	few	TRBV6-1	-	CASSPGFRDEQFF	TGTGCCAGCAGTCCCGGGTTCAGGGATGAGCAGTTCTTC
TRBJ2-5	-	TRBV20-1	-	CSARDPVETQYF	TGCAGTGCTAGAGACCCCGTAGAGACCCAGTACTTC
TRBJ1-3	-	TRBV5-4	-	CASSLGVGASGNTIYF	TGTGCCAGCAGCTTAGGGGTCGGGGCATCTGGAAACACCATATATTTT
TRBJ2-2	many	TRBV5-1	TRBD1	CASSARPGTGLNTGELFF	TGCGCCAGCAGCGCACGTCCCGGGACAGGTTTGAACACCGGGGAGCTGTTTTTT
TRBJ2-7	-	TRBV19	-	CASSILGQKQYF	TGTGCCAGTAGTATCCTAGGACAGAAGCAGTACTTC
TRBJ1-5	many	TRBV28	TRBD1	CASSQPQGASNQPQHF	TGTGCCAGCAGTCAACCCCAGGGGGCCAGCAATCAGCCCCAGCATTTT
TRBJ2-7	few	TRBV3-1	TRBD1	CASSQGDSGDEQYF	TGTGCCAGCAGCCAAGGGGACAGCGGTGACGAGCAGTACTTC
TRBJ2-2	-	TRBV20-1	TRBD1	CSATGTDNTGELFF	TGCAGTGCGACCGGGACAGATAACACCGGGGAGCTGTTTTTT
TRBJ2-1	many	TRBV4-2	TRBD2	CASSQERGGYNEQFF	TGTGCCAGCAGCCAAGAGCGGGGGGGCTACAATGAGCAGTTCTTC
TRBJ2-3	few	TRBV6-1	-	CASSIIQGTDTQYF	TGTGCCAGCAGCATAATACAGGGTACGGATACGCAGTATTTT
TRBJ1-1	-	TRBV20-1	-	CSVGRAIMNTEAFF	TGCAGTGTCGGCAGGGCCATCATGAACACTGAAGCTTTCTTT
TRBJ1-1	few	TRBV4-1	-	CASSQKVGGGTEAFF	TGCGCCAGCAGCCAAAAAGTTGGGGGGGGCACTGAAGCTTTCTTT
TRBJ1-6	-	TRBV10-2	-	CASSESGTGSPLHF	TGCGCCAGCAGTGAGTCGGGGACGGGGTCACCCCTCCACTTT
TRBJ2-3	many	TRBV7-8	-	CASSSTLASTDTQYF	TGTGCCAGCAGCTCGACATTGGCTAGCACAGATACGCAGTATTTT
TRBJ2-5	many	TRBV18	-	CASSLTGPETQYF	TGTGCCAGCTCACTAACGGGGCCGGAGACCCAGTACTTC
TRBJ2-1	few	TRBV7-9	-	CASSPGHRYNEQFF	TGTGCCAGCAGCCCCGGACACCGATACAATGAGCAGTTCTTC
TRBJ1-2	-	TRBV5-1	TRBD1	CASNFGQGYGYGYTF	TGCGCCAGCAATTTCGGACAGGGCTACGGCTATGGCTACACCTTC
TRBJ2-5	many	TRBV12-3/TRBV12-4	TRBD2	CASSLSSGVETQYF	TGTGCCAGCAGTTTGAGTAGCGGGGTAGAGACCCAGTACTTC
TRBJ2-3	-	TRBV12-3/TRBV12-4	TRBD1	CASIPFNRQGVDTQYF	TGTGCCAGCATCCCATTTAATCGACAGGGGGTAGATACGCAGTATTTT
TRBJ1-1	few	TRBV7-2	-	CASSLMSELEAFF	TGTGCCAGCAGCTTAATGTCGGAACTCGAAGCTTTCTTT
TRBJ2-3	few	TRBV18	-	CASSPVQYPSTDTQYF	TGTGCCAGCTCTCCTGTGCAGTATCCTAGCACAGATACGCAGTATTTT
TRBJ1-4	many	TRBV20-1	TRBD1	CSARAIDRGTVKLFF	TGCAGTGCTAGAGCAATCGACAGGGGGACGGTAAAACTGTTTTTT
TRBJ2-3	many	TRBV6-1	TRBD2	CASLLAGGYTDTQYF	TGTGCCAGCCTGTTGGCGGGGGGCTACACAGATACGCAGTATTTT
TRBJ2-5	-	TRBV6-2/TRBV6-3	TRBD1	CASSSNQGAEQETQYF	TGTGCCAGCAGTTCGAATCAGGGGGCAGAACAAGAGACCCAGTACTTC
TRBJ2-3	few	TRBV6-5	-	CASSYSRDRKGTQYF	TGTGCCAGCAGTTACTCGAGAGACAGAAAGGGAACGCAGTATTTT
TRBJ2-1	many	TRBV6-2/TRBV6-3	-	CASRHDSYNEQFF	TGTGCCAGCCGACACGATTCCTACAATGAGCAGTTCTTC
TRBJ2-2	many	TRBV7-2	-	CASSLAQGGRTGELFF	TGTGCCAGCAGCTTAGCGCAGGGGGGGCGCACCGGGGAGCTGTTTTTT
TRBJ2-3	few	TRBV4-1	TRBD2	CASSQDRRSGGADTQYF	TGCGCCAGCAGCCAAGACCGGAGGAGCGGGGGGGCTGATACGCAGTATTTT